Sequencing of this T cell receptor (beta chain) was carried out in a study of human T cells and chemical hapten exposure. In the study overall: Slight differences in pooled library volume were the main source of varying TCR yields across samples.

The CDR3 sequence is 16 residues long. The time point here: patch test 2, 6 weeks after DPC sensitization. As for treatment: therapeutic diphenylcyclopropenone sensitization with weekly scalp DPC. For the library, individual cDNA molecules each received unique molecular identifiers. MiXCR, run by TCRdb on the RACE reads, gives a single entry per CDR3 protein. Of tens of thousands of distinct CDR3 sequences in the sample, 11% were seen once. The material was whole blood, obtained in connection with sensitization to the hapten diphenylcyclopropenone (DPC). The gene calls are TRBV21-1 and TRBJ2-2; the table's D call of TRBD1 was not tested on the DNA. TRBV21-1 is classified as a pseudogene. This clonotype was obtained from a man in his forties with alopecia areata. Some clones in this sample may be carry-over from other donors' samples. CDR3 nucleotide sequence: TGTGCCAGCAGCTGTGAGGGACAGGGTCGTACCGGGGAGCTGTTTTTT. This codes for CASSCEGQGRTGELFF.